The rows below give T cell receptor beta chains drawn from one sample of a study of T cells after yellow fever vaccination. One entry per CDR3 protein results from TCRdb running MiXCR on the 5' RACE reads. Of some 240,000 distinct CDR3 sequences listed, 3.6% were seen once; the top ten hold around a fifth. Sequences were derived from PBMCs, sampled 15 days after the yellow fever booster vaccination. The receptor source for this set is a man aged 18 to 30 who received the YFV17D yellow fever vaccine. CDR3s include the opening cysteine and the closing phenylalanine or tryptophan.

V gene: TRBV29-1
J gene: TRBJ2-3
CDR3 protein: CSVLVQGPDTQYF

V gene: TRBV7-2
J gene: TRBJ1-2
CDR3 protein: CASSPRQGNYGYTF

V gene: TRBV30
J gene: TRBJ1-2
CDR3 protein: CAWRRGPSNYGYTF

V gene: TRBV7-2
J gene: TRBJ2-2
CDR3 protein: CASSLAPLDGELFF

V gene: TRBV20-1
J gene: TRBJ2-3
CDR3 protein: CSARGAEGDRYSDTQYF

V gene: TRBV7-2
J gene: TRBJ2-4
CDR3 protein: CASSPLPRGKNIQYF

V gene: TRBV2
J gene: TRBJ2-2
CDR3 protein: CASSETGANTGELFF

V gene: TRBV5-1
J gene: TRBJ2-7
CDR3 protein: CASSLGTGDPYEQYF

V gene: TRBV30
J gene: TRBJ1-6
CDR3 protein: CAWSPGFNSPLHF

V gene: TRBV12-3/TRBV12-4
J gene: TRBJ1-2
CDR3 protein: CASSHQGAANYGYTF

V gene: TRBV27
J gene: TRBJ1-5
CDR3 protein: CASSSDRDNQPQHF

V gene: TRBV27
J gene: TRBJ2-1
CDR3 protein: CASSFIGSEQFF

V gene: TRBV5-1
J gene: TRBJ1-4
CDR3 protein: CASSSPGSEKLFF